This T cell receptor beta chain was identified in a study of tumor and adjacent non-tumor tissue in lung cancer. Overall study context: There were 12 adenocarcinoma, 2 squamous cell carcinoma and 1 small cell lung cancer cases.

The library came from three nested PCR rounds adapted from ARM-PCR protocols. TCRdb itself ran the multiplex PCR reads through MiXCR, one entry per CDR3 protein. The sample lists around 75,000 distinct CDR3 sequences, approximately 68% seen once, with about a quarter in the top ten. RNA was extracted from bulk tissue without any cell sorting. The normal lung tissue was taken more than 3 cm from the tumor edge. Chemotherapy-naive patients with new lung cancer underwent thoracic surgery in China, August–November 2014. The CDR3 has 15 residues. The junction had 11 bases not matched to a gene; V was cut back by 10 bases and J by 2 bases. Germline CDR1 MNHEY, CDR2 SVGAGI.

Sequenced input: distant non-tumor lung tissue. The chain has TRBV6-5 and TRBJ2-1, with TRBD2 identical over 7 bases. The sequence derives from a woman between 45 and 65 years old with non-small cell lung cancer. The CDR3 loop is CANRTRRRAYNEQFF. CDR3 bases: TGTGCCAACAGGACTAGAAGGAGGGCCTACAATGAGCAGTTCTTC.